The T cell receptor (beta chain) under discussion was sequenced for a study of PD-1 blockade in classical Hodgkin lymphoma. Germline V gives CDR1 SEHNR, CDR2 FQNEAQ (reference sequence). Trimming cost V 5 bases and J 4 bases, with 11 bases left between them. The CDR3 consists of 13 residues. The method was immunoSEQ multiplex PCR; TCRdb's version includes in-frame clones alone and lacks a portion of them. The profile shows 10,000 or so clones, roughly 74% of them singletons. The time point here: cycle 4 day 1 (C4D1), after 6 weeks of nivolumab. After autologous stem cell transplantation all patients relapsed, and prior brentuximab vedotin exposure differed between cohorts. Researchers report purifying CD4+ T cells from thawed PBMCs by magnetic negative selection. Patients reached a best response of complete response, partial response or progressive disease.

The sequencing here drew on CD4+ T cells from blood, taken before the fourth cycle of nivolumab. The source of this sequence is a human donor with classical Hodgkin lymphoma. V is TRBV7-9 and J is TRBJ1-2; D unclear. CDR3: CASSLDGPYGYTF. The CDR3 bases are TGTGCCAGCAGCCTAGACGGTCCCTATGGCTACACCTTC.